Each of the 5 T cell receptor beta chains below was sequenced from the same sample in a study of T cell responses to AZD1222 COVID-19 vaccine. Using immunoSEQ multiplex PCR, the repertoire was profiled, and TCRdb retains in-frame clones only, with some absent. There are some 98,000 clones in the sample; about nine tenths occur only once, and 16% lies in the top ten. The sample here was peripheral blood, taken 28 days after the second AZD1222 dose. The receptors stem from an adult who received the AZD1222 COVID-19 vaccine.

V gene TRBV5-1 combines with J gene TRBJ1-2; D is perhaps TRBD1 (5 bases). The CDR3 totals 15 residues. Germline loops: CDR1 SGHRS, CDR2 YFSETQ. V lost 4 bases to trimming and J lost 0 bases, with 13 bases between them. CDR3 coding DNA: TGCGCCAGCAGCGTGTCGGACACCACTAACTATGGCTACACCTTC. Its protein is CASSVSDTTNYGYTF.

The chain employs TRBV5-6 and TRBJ2-1; TRBD2 matches 14 bases. V lost 4 bases and J lost 7; bases outside the gene matches: 7. Germline V CDR1 and CDR2: SGHDT, YYEEEE. The CDR3 covers 16 residues. DNA of the CDR3: TGTGCCAGCAGCAATCGACTAGCGGGAGGGCCTAATGAGCAGTTCTTC. Its translation is CASSNRLAGGPNEQFF.

The chain joins TRBV30 to TRBJ1-2; D ambiguous. CDR1 is GTSNPN and CDR2 is SVGIG in the germline V gene (reference sequence). V lost 0 bases to trimming and J lost 3 bases, with 8 bases between them. The CDR3 extends over 13 amino acids. The CDR3 sequence is CAWSVRVDYGYTF. CDR3 nucleotides: TGTGCCTGGAGTGTACGCGTGGACTATGGCTACACCTTC.

The J gene is TRBJ2-7, the V gene TRBV11-2, with 13 bases that match TRBD2. Losses at the gene ends were 2 bases for V and 3 bases for J; bases not matched to a gene: 7. Germline V gives CDR1 SGHAT, CDR2 FQNNGV. This CDR3 has 17 amino acids. CDR3 region: CASSLLRLAGGRYEQYF. CDR3 DNA sequence: TGTGCCAGCAGCTTACTTCGACTAGCGGGAGGCCGCTACGAGCAGTACTTC.

Only one count was recorded for this clone. The chain is built from TRBV30 and TRBJ2-3; tentatively, D is TRBD2 (6 bases). Trimming took 3 bases from V and 6 from J, leaving 13 bases between them. Germline V gives CDR1 GTSNPN, CDR2 SVGIG (reference sequence). This CDR3 is built from 13 residues. DNA of the CDR3: TGTGCCTGGAGGTCTGGCGGGACGGATACGCAGTATTTT. It specifies CAWRSGGTDTQYF.